The 23 T cell receptor beta chains reported below all come from one sample, sequenced in a study of cytomegalovirus exposure and HLA in healthy donors. Sequenced by immunoSEQ multiplex PCR; TCRdb stores in-frame clones only, minus some. The sample holds approximately 99,000 clones, approximately 94% seen once. Sequenced material: PBMCs. All receptors come from a woman between 18 and 30 years old in good health and CMV-seronegative.

The chain joins TRBV5-1 to TRBJ2-1, with a weak D call TRBD1 (6 bases). V was pared by 4 bases and J by 1 base, with 9 bases between. From germline, CDR1 is SGHRS and CDR2 YFSETQ. CDR3 size: 14 residues. CDR3 residues: CASSKDSSYNEQFF. In nucleotides, the CDR3 is TGCGCCAGCAGCAAGGACAGTTCCTACAATGAGCAGTTCTTC.

The table lists this clone with a count of one. The rearrangement links TRBV7-2 to TRBJ2-1, with TRBD2 as a possible D gene (5 bases). Germline CDR1 reads SGHTA; CDR2 reads FQGNSA. V was shortened by 1 base and J by 2 bases, with 12 bases between the two germline ends. This CDR3 region has 16 residues. DNA of the CDR3: TGTGCCAGCAGCTTAGGTGAGCGGTTAGCCTACAATGAGCAGTTCTTC. Translated: CASSLGERLAYNEQFF.

This clone was counted a single time. The rearrangement joins TRBV7-9 to TRBJ2-7, with 11 bases that match TRBD1. The junction had 7 bases not matched to a gene; V was cut back by 0 bases and J by 6 bases. The CDR3 spans 16 residues. Germline CDR1 is SEHNR and CDR2 is FQNEAQ (reference sequence). In DNA, the CDR3 is TGTGCCAGCAGCTTAGCGGTGGGACAGGGGGGGATCGAGCAGTACTTC. Amino acids: CASSLAVGQGGIEQYF.

J is TRBJ2-1 and V is TRBV27, with 7 nucleotides matching TRBD2. Germline V gene sequence: CDR1 MNHEY, CDR2 SMNVEV (reference sequence). This CDR3 is 17 amino acids long. Trimming cost V 10 bases and J 3 bases; bases outside gene matches: 18. CDR3 coding DNA: TGTGCCACCAAAGCTCGGGCCGGGGGGACTTTCTACAATGAGCAGTTCTTC. As protein: CATKARAGGTFYNEQFF.

Only one count was recorded for this clone. CDR3 nucleotides: TGTGCCAGCAGCCGCCAAGCGGGGGGGATCACAGATACGCAGTATTTT. Its protein is CASSRQAGGITDTQYF. The chain employs TRBV7-9 and TRBJ2-3, with 10 bases fitting TRBD2. The CDR3 contains 16 residues. V shed 5 bases, J shed 2 bases, and the junction held 7 bases outside the gene matches. CDR1 is SEHNR and CDR2 is FQNEAQ in the germline V gene (reference sequence).

This chain links TRBV6-6 with TRBJ2-7; D is possibly TRBD1 (5 bases). V was shortened by 5 bases and J by 6 bases, with 11 bases between the two germline ends. The length of the CDR3 is 12 residues. Germline lookup yields CDR1 MNHNY and CDR2 SVGAGI (reference sequence). CDR3 sequence reads: CASSLRGSEQYF. The CDR3 region has the DNA TGTGCCAGCAGTCTAAGGGGTTCCGAGCAGTACTTC.

DNA for the CDR3: TGCGCCAGCAGCCACCCCGGGACAGGGGTCCCTCACCACGGTGAAGCTTTCTTT. This encodes CASSHPGTGVPHHGEAFF. The chain is built from TRBV4-1 and TRBJ1-1, with 10 positions matching TRBD1. The germline gives CDR1 MGHRA, CDR2 YSYEKL. This CDR3 has 18 residues. V was pared by 3 bases and J by 7 bases, with 17 bases of the junction left unmatched.

The chain is built from TRBV6-1 and TRBJ2-3; D ambiguous. The V gene's germline CDR1 is MNHNS and CDR2 SASEGT. The V and J ends lost 6 bases and 7 bases respectively, with 20 bases between them. CDR3 length: 15 amino acids. The CDR3 bases are TGTGCCAGCAGCTTGGCCTTTGGTCAGTTAAATACGCAGTATTTT. Its translation is CASSLAFGQLNTQYF.

The CDR3: CASSYPGQGDTGELFF. The CDR3 region has the DNA TGTGCCAGCAGTTACCCGGGACAGGGGGACACCGGGGAGCTGTTTTTT. This rearrangement joins TRBV6-5 to TRBJ2-2; 11 nucleotides align to TRBD1. V trimming: 2 bases; J trimming: 3 bases; junction bases outside the gene matches: 2. The CDR3 length is 16 residues. Germline loops: CDR1 MNHEY, CDR2 SVGAGI.

V is TRBV11-2 and J is TRBJ1-6; D ambiguous. The CDR3 covers 14 residues. Deletions cut 6 bases from V and 7 bases from J, with 13 bases between. Germline V gene lookup returns CDR1 SGHAT and CDR2 FQNNGV. CDR3: CASSPNVENSPLHF. CDR3 nucleotide sequence: TGTGCCAGCAGTCCAAACGTGGAGAATTCACCCCTCCACTTT.

This rearrangement joins TRBV6-5 to TRBJ2-4; 9 bases are a match to TRBD1. The CDR3 consists of 16 residues. The V gene end was trimmed by 0 bases and the J gene end by 7 bases; junction bases not matched to a gene: 7. Per germline, CDR1 MNHEY and CDR2 SVGAGI. CDR3 residues: CASSYSAGTGRNIQYF. CDR3 DNA: TGTGCCAGCAGTTACTCCGCTGGGACAGGGAGGAACATTCAGTACTTC.

The CDR3 bases are TGTGCCAGAAGCTTGTTTGAGCCGGCCGGGGAGCTGTTTTTT. This sequence encodes CARSLFEPAGELFF. The rearrangement joins TRBV5-3 to TRBJ2-2; D unclear. TRBV5-3 is an ORF, and what it does is uncertain. CDR3 length: 14 amino acids. Trimming took 1 base from V and 6 from J, leaving 10 bases between them.

J is TRBJ2-7 and V is TRBV28; D unresolved. Trimming took off 3 bases at V and 4 bases at J, with 16 bases between the two ends. The CDR3 has 15 amino acids. Germline lookup yields CDR1 MDHEN and CDR2 SYDVKM. The CDR3 nucleotides read TGTGCCAGCAGTTTTGGTGGGCCCCCTGATTACGAGCAGTACTTC. This encodes CASSFGGPPDYEQYF.

This rearrangement joins TRBV6-1 to TRBJ2-3; D uncertain. CDR3 size: 13 residues. CDR1 and CDR2 (germline): MNHNS, SASEGT. The germline V and J ends were trimmed by 2 bases and 3 bases, with 6 bases remaining between them. The CDR3 nucleotides read TGTGCCAGCAGTGAACGAGGTACAGATACGCAGTATTTT. Protein: CASSERGTDTQYF.

The chain uses TRBV28 and TRBJ2-6; perhaps TRBD1 as D (5 bases). Trimming removed 3 bases from V and 0 bases from J, with 9 bases in between. CDR1 is MDHEN and CDR2 is SYDVKM in the germline V gene. This CDR3 is 16 amino acids long. The CDR3 DNA reads TGTGCCAGCAGTTTTCACAGGTCCTCTGGGGCCAACGTCCTGACTTTC. Translated, it gives CASSFHRSSGANVLTF.

The gene calls are TRBV7-3 and TRBJ2-3; perhaps TRBD1 as D (6 bases). CDR1 and CDR2 from the germline V gene are SGHTA and FQGTGA. CDR3 size: 14 residues. V gave up 4 bases and J gave up 2 bases, with 10 bases separating them. The CDR3: CASSSHRDTDTQYF. As DNA, the CDR3 is TGTGCCAGCAGCTCGCACAGGGACACAGATACGCAGTATTTT. Together with reference TRBV7-3 and TRBJ2-3, the CDR3 gives the full variable domain: GAGVSQTPSNKVTEKGKYVELRCDPISGHTALYWYRQSLGQGPEFLIYFQGTGAADDSGLPNDRFFAVRPEGSVSTLKIQRTERGDSAVYLCASSSHRDTDTQYFGPGTRLTVL.

The V and J genes are TRBV29-1 and TRBJ2-3; D might be TRBD1 (6 bases). The V end lost 8 bases, the J end lost 8 bases, and 14 bases lay between the germline ends. The CDR3 has 11 amino acids. CDR1 and CDR2 (germline): SQVTM, ANQGSEA. This chain's CDR3 is CSLRTEGTQYF. In DNA, the CDR3 is TGCAGCCTCAGGACAGAGGGTACGCAGTATTTT.

The chain recombines TRBV19 with TRBJ1-1, with 9 positions matching TRBD1. Germline lookup yields CDR1 LNHDA and CDR2 SQIVND (reference sequence). This CDR3 comprises 17 residues. The junction had 8 bases not matched to a gene; V was cut back by 1 base and J by 2 bases. The CDR3, as DNA: TGTGCCAGTAGTATAGGACCCGGGGACAGGGAAAACACTGAAGCTTTCTTT. It yields the protein CASSIGPGDRENTEAFF.

The CDR3 region is CASSRSGGSRLEGYTF. DNA for the CDR3: TGCGCCAGCAGCAGGTCAGGGGGCTCACGCCTAGAGGGCTACACCTTC. The J gene is TRBJ1-2, the V gene TRBV5-1; 8 bases map to TRBD1. This CDR3 is built from 16 residues. The J segment lost 8 bases and the V segment lost 4 bases, leaving 16 bases of the junction unmatched. Germline-derived CDR1 and CDR2 are SGHRS and YFSETQ. Together with reference TRBV5-1 and TRBJ1-2, the CDR3 gives the full variable domain: KAGVTQTPRYLIKTRGQQVTLSCSPISGHRSVSWYQQTPGQGLQFLFEYFSETQRNKGNFPGRFSGRQFSNSRSEMNVSTLELGDSALYLCASSRSGGSRLEGYTFGSGTRLTVV.

This chain joins TRBV5-1 and TRBJ1-1; D possibly corresponds to TRBD1 (5 bases). This CDR3 is 15 amino acids long. Trimming left V 3 bases short and J 3 bases short, with 15 bases between. Looked up from germline, CDR1 is SGHRS and CDR2 is YFSETQ. The CDR3: CASSWYGGEDTEAFF. Written as DNA, the CDR3 is TGCGCCAGCAGCTGGTACGGGGGAGAGGACACTGAAGCTTTCTTT.

This sequence joins TRBV28 and TRBJ1-2; the D is unclear. The germline V gene has CDR1 MDHEN and CDR2 SYDVKM. The CDR3 runs 12 residues. V lost 4 bases and J 2 bases, leaving 5 bases between the germline ends. The CDR3 loop reads CASSSGNYGYTF. The DNA of the CDR3 is TGTGCCAGCAGTTCGGGGAACTATGGCTACACCTTC.

The chain couples TRBV30 to TRBJ2-7; 11 positions agree with TRBD1. The CDR3 has 16 residues. Germline values: CDR1 GTSNPN, CDR2 SVGIG (reference sequence). Trimming cost V 3 bases and J 2 bases; bases outside gene matches: 9. The CDR3 sequence: CAWRAPPGQGAYEQYF. CDR3 DNA: TGTGCCTGGAGGGCGCCCCCGGGACAGGGGGCCTACGAGCAGTACTTC.

This chain uses TRBV11-3 with TRBJ2-7; D ambiguous. Germline CDR1 reads SGHNT; CDR2 reads YENEEA. The CDR3 consists of 14 residues. V lost 5 bases and J 3 bases, leaving 14 bases between the germline ends. CDR3 nucleotide sequence: TGTGCCAGCAGCCCCCCTGGCAGAAACTACGAGCAGTACTTC. Amino acid sequence: CASSPPGRNYEQYF.